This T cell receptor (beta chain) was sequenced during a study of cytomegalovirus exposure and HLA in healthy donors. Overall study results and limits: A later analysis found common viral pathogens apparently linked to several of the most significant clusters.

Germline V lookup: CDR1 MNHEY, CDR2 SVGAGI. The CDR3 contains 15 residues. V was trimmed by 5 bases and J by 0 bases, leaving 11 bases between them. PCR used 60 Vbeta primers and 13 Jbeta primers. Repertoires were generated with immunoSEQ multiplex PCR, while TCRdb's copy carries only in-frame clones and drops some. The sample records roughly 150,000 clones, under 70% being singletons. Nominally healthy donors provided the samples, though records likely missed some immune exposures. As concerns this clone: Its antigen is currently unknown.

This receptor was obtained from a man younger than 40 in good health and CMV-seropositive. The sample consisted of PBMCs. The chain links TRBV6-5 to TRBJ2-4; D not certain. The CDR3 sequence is CASSVSPLAKNIQYF. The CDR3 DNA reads TGTGCCAGCAGTGTTAGCCCCCTAGCCAAAAACATTCAGTACTTC.